This TCR beta chain was documented in a study of CD8 T cells in ankylosing spondylitis (TCRdb year 2017). Background on the whole study: The study profiled T cell receptor beta repertoires in healthy donors and ankylosing spondylitis patients to find disease-linked TCR variants. Peripheral blood was sampled, and synovial fluid was additionally collected from ankylosing spondylitis patients. In total, the full study cohort was made up of about 99 healthy donors and 25 ankylosing spondylitis patients.

Sequencer: Illumina HiSeq 2500. TCR beta libraries were prepared by quantitative 5'-RACE with molecular barcodes. In the paper's pipeline: A new computational method, built on a probabilistic model of VDJ rearrangement, was used to identify disease-linked TCR variants. The public reads were quality trimmed at Q25 with fastp and then assembled into clones with MiXCR by TCRdb, keeping productive beta chains. Each entry merges the rows of one CDR3 protein and shows their most common DNA and genes. These V and J calls rely on TCRdb rather than the paper's analysis. The sample has around 53,000 distinct CDR3 sequences on record, around 7.4% of them singletons. Of the sample, around 8.7% is held by the ten largest clones. CDR3 length: 13 amino acids, cysteine to phenylalanine. Only the CDR3 DNA stays, 39 bases, in frame from base 1. V lost 4 bases and J lost 0 bases; the stretch between them is 6 bases long. The germline V gene gives CDR1 as SGHVS and CDR2 as FQNEAQ.

This clonotype came up many times. Its antigen remains undetermined. Base qualities are not at hand, and no much larger clone is one base apart. Study-wide findings and limitations: In peripheral blood, the disease-linked clones were found at relatively low frequencies and had a CD8+ phenotype. Some TCR beta motif variants had previously been reported in synovial fluid and blood of reactive arthritis patients, which suggested common disease-initiation mechanisms. According to the report, matched synovial fluid samples from ankylosing spondylitis patients were significantly enriched for the disease-linked clones. A TCR beta motif made up of roughly eight highly homologous amino acid variants appeared to be characteristic of blood from ankylosing spondylitis patients.

Specimen: blood, either unsorted or a sorted T cell fraction (not recorded which). Recombination joined TRBV7-8 with TRBJ1-1; no D gene is confidently identified. This TCR derives from a female donor with ankylosing spondylitis or in good health (not recorded which). The DNA sequence is TGTGCCAGCAGCTGGACGGTGAACACTGAAGCTTTCTTT. This sequence encodes CASSWTVNTEAFF.